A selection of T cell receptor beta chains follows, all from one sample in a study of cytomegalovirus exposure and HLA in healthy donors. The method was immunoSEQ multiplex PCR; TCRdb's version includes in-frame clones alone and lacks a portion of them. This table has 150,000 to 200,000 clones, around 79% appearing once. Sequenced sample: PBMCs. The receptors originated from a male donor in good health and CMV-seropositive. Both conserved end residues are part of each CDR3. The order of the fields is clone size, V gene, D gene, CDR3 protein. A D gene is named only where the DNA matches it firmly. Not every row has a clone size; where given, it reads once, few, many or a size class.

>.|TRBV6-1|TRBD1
CASSEGGQGYYGYTF
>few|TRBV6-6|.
CATSPWTVSYEQYF
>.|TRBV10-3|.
CAISNKTGNTGELFF
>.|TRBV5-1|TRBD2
CASRLTSGVYEQYF
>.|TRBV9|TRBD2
CASSVGTSSTGELFF
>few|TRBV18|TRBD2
CASSVAGVYNEQFF
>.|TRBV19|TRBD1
CASNPRGQGNTEAFF
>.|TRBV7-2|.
CASSLEFRNTGELFF
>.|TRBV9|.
CASSVFGDQETQYF
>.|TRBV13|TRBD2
CAGRLRGGTDTQYF
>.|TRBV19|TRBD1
CASSKDRGDTQYF
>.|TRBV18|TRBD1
CASSPDRLNTEAFF
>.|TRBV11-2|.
CASSLEGYLLRQFF
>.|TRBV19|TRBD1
CASRPRQGRETQYF
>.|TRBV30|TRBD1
CAGQGFGTEAFF
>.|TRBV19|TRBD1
CASSTDRGYTTTSDTQYF
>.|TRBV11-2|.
CASSLAGAGAGDTQYF
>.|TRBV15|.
CATSRDPRFTEQYF
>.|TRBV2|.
CASRVDRGDTQYF
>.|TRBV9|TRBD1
CASSPGQGRGQETQYF
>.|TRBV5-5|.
CASSLEWGDTEAFF
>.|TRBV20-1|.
CSAKRTVEAFF
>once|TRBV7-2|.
CASSLVLGDTQYF
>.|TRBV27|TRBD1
CASSLAGRGQTNTEAFF
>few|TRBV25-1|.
CASSVTGTDQPQHF
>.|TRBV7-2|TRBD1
CASSLPTGDEQYF
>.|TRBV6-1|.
CASSRRASEAFF
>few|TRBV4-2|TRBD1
CASTDRVANTGELFF
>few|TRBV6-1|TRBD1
CATRGQLDGVAFF
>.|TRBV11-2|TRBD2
CASSLRPGGGDTQYF
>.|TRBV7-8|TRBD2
CASSLRARGGLLQETQYF
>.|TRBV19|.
CASSMGLPYEQYF
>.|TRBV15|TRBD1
CATSRGVEGGLSTDTQYF
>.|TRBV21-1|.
CASSTVRERAYNEQFF